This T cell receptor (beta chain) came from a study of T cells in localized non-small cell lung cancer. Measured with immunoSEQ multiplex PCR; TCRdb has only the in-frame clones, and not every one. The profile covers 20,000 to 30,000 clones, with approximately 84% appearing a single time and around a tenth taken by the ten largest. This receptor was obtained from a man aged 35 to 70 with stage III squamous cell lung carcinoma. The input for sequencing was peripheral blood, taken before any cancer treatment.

The CDR3 is CASTYRKGAEAFF. CDR3 bases: TGTGCCAGCACATACAGGAAGGGCGCTGAAGCTTTCTTT. The gene calls are TRBV6-1 and TRBJ1-1, with D perhaps matching TRBD1 (5 bases). The CDR3 totals 13 residues. CDR1 and CDR2 (germline): MNHNS, SASEGT. Trimming removed 7 bases at V and 6 bases at J, with 15 bases between.